These 24 T cell receptor beta chains were all obtained from the same sample, sequenced in a study of tumor-infiltrating lymphocytes in primary liver carcinoma. For blood RNA, unsorted whole blood served as the source, and germline DNA was extracted too. Reverse transcription of approximately 500 ng total RNA with a constant-region primer produced TCR beta cDNA. Each TCR beta library was derived from three nested multiplex PCR rounds that employed slightly modified ARM-PCR. PCR rounds one and two used TRBV1-TRBV30 forward primers with a C-beta reverse primer for around 11 cycles each. TCRdb re-derived calls from the multiplex PCR reads in MiXCR, one entry per CDR3 protein. The repertoire includes just over 300,000 distinct CDR3 sequences, around three fifths of them detected once, and more than 15% sits in the top ten. Sequenced sample: peripheral blood. The receptor set was obtained from a woman aged 30 to 39 with primary liver carcinoma and hepatitis B virus infection.

The chain has TRBV25-1 and TRBJ1-5, with D perhaps matching TRBD1 (6 bases). V lost 4 bases and J 6 bases, leaving 10 bases between the germline ends. This CDR3 is 13 amino acids long. Germline V gene lookup returns CDR1 MGHDK and CDR2 SYGVNS. DNA for the CDR3: TGTGCCAGCAGTGGGGGGGCTGGTCAGCCCCAGCATTTT. Encoded protein: CASSGGAGQPQHF.

This clonotype was detected ten times or more. The chain uses TRBV4-3 and TRBJ2-2; D call uncertain. The CDR3 is 14 amino acids. V was pared by 2 bases and J by 6 bases, with 10 bases between. The germline V gene has CDR1 LGHNA and CDR2 YSLEER. CDR3: CASSQLPWAGELFF. Written as DNA, the CDR3 is TGCGCCAGCAGCCAATTACCTTGGGCCGGGGAGCTGTTTTTT.

A word on this clonotype: A much more abundant neighbour one base away suggests this may be a read error. The genes are TRBV28 and TRBJ2-1; D is unresolved. The CDR3 length is 13 residues. Germline V CDR1 and CDR2: MDHEN, SYDVKM. The CDR3 bases are TGTGCCAGCAGGGTTGGATCACCCAATGAGAAGTTCTTC. Its translation: CASRVGSPNEKFF.

This clonotype was counted between two and nine times. V usage is TRBV5-1 and J usage is TRBJ1-5; D gene uncertain. CDR3 length equals 19 residues. Trimming removed 3 bases at V and 0 bases at J, with 22 bases between. Germline V CDR1 and CDR2: SGHRS, YFSETQ. CDR3 nucleotides: TGCGCCAGCAGCTCCCGAGGTTGGCGAGACACTTATAGCAATCAGCCCCAGCATTTT. This translates into CASSSRGWRDTYSNQPQHF.

The V gene is TRBV4-1, the J gene TRBJ2-5; 7 bases fit TRBD2. The CDR3 loop spans 15 amino acids. V dropped 2 bases and J dropped 5; count of bases not matched to a gene: 8. CDR1 is MGHRA, CDR2 YSYEKL, per germline. The CDR3 loop reads CASSQFAGEGETQYF. The CDR3 DNA sequence: TGCGCCAGCAGCCAATTCGCGGGAGAGGGTGAGACCCAGTACTTC.

Worth noting for this clonotype: The junction and the germline gene differ at one end; a read error may be behind it. The V call is TRBV6-1, the J call TRBJ1-5; no definite D call. CDR1 and CDR2 from the germline V gene are MNHNS and SASEGT. This CDR3 is 14 amino acids long. In nucleotides, the CDR3 is TGTGGCAGCAGTGAAGGTCCTAACAATCAGCCCCAGCATTTT. Residues: CGSSEGPNNQPQHF.

This clonotype was counted once. A much larger clone lies one base from this, so it may be a read error. V and J are TRBV29-1 and TRBJ1-6; 10 positions agree with TRBD1. The CDR3 has 14 residues. Looked up from germline, CDR1 is SQVTM and CDR2 is ANQGSEA. V dropped 7 bases and J dropped 14; count of bases not matched to a gene: 14. The CDR3 spells CSASWDRGPSALHF. CDR3 nucleotides: TGCAGCGCTAGCTGGGACAGGGGACCCTCGGCCCTCCACTTT.

This clonotype was recorded at least ten times. The chain is built from TRBV6-5 and TRBJ1-5; 8 bases are shared with TRBD1. Trimming took 5 bases from V and 3 from J; bases not matched to a gene: 3. The CDR3 sequence is 14 residues long. Germline V gene lookup returns CDR1 MNHEY and CDR2 SVGAGI. CDR3 amino acids: CASSRTGPNQPQHF. CDR3 coding DNA: TGTGCCAGCAGTCGGACAGGGCCCAATCAGCCCCAGCATTTT.

The rearrangement links TRBV7-8 to TRBJ1-2, with D perhaps TRBD1 (5 bases). Trimming left V 7 bases short and J 4 bases short, with 16 bases between. The CDR3 runs to 14 residues. CDR1 SGHVS and CDR2 FQNEAQ come from the germline V gene. CDR3 amino acids: CASNSGTHVYGYTF. CDR3 in DNA: TGTGCCAGCAACTCAGGGACCCACGTCTATGGCTACACCTTC. Based on the CDR3 plus reference TRBV7-8 and TRBJ1-2, the full variable domain is GAGVSQSPRYKVAKRGQDVALRCDPISGHVSLFWYQQALGQGPEFLTYFQNEAQLDKSGLPSDRFFAERPEGSVSTLKIQRTQQEDSAVYLCASNSGTHVYGYTFGSGTRLTVV.

A word on this clonotype: With a much larger clone just one base away, this may be a read error. The genes are TRBV6-1 and TRBJ1-6; D not resolved. Germline V CDR1 and CDR2: MNHNS, SASEGT. This CDR3 contains 16 residues. V was shortened by 10 bases and J by 2 bases, with 18 bases between the two germline ends. In DNA, the CDR3 is TGTGCCACCAGGCCGGCCAGAGGGACCTATAATTCACCCCTCCACTTT. Translation gives CATRPARGTYNSPLHF.

Remarks on this clonotype: A much bigger clone sits one base away, suggesting this may be a read error. J is TRBJ2-5 and V is TRBV14; 10 bases are shared with TRBD2. CDR3 size: 14 residues. The J segment lost 5 bases and the V segment lost 6 bases, leaving 6 bases of the junction unmatched. Looked up from germline, CDR1 is SGHDN and CDR2 is FVKESK. The CDR3 is CASRRAGGKETQYF. The DNA for the CDR3 is TGTGCCAGCAGGCGAGCGGGAGGGAAGGAGACCCAGTACTTC.

This clonotype was seen ten or more times. The CDR3 DNA is TGCAGCGCCCGGACTAGCGCGTGGGAGCAGTACTTC. Translating it yields CSARTSAWEQYF. V gene TRBV29-1 combines with J gene TRBJ2-7, with TRBD2 identical over 9 bases. CDR1 is SQVTM, CDR2 ANQGSEA, per germline. V was clipped by 7 bases and J by 7 bases; unmatched bases: 8. The CDR3 sequence is 12 residues long.

This clonotype was counted a few times. The V call is TRBV7-9, the J call TRBJ2-1; 9 bases align to TRBD2. With V trimmed by 1 base and J by 5 bases, 3 bases remained unmatched. The CDR3 loop spans 15 amino acids. Germline CDR1 SEHNR, CDR2 FQNEAQ (reference sequence). Here the CDR3 reads CASSLVASGDNEQFF. DNA of the CDR3: TGTGCCAGCAGCTTAGTGGCTAGCGGGGACAATGAGCAGTTCTTC.

This clonotype was found many times. The chain uses TRBV29-1 and TRBJ1-3; a possible D gene is TRBD1 (5 bases). In germline, CDR1 is SQVTM, CDR2 ANQGSEA. V was shortened by 3 bases and J by 1 base, with 13 bases between the two germline ends. CDR3 length: 15 amino acids. DNA for the CDR3: TGCAGCGTTGATTCTGGCGGGGGGTCTGGAAACACCATATATTTT. Translating gives CSVDSGGGSGNTIYF.

To note about this clonotype: The junction and the germline gene differ at one end; a read error may be behind it. This chain connects TRBV28 to TRBJ2-1; D gene ambiguous. The CDR3 consists of 11 residues. CDR1 and CDR2 (germline): MDHEN, SYDVKM. CDR3 nucleotide sequence: TGTGCCAACAGTCCTAACAATGAGCAGTTCTTC. It specifies CANSPNNEQFF.

Details on this clonotype: A read error may explain this, as a much larger clone is one base away. The gene calls are TRBV6-1 and TRBJ1-5; D is ambiguous. The CDR3 has 16 amino acids. Trimming removed 6 bases at V and 9 bases at J, with 24 bases between. Germline V gene data show CDR1 as MNHNS and CDR2 as SASEGT. The CDR3 sequence is CASSLYLGRGERPQHF. The DNA for the CDR3 is TGTGCCAGCAGCCTGTACCTAGGACGGGGTGAGCGGCCCCAGCATTTT.

Concerning this clonotype: One junction end does not reproduce the germline sequence, and a read error may be involved. The J gene is TRBJ2-1, the V gene TRBV11-1; TRBD2 might be the D (5 bases). The length of the CDR3 is 16 residues. CDR1 SGHAT and CDR2 FQDESV come from the germline V gene (reference sequence). The CDR3 protein is CASILGASRSNDEQFF. The CDR3 region has the DNA TGTGCCAGCATCTTAGGAGCTAGCCGGAGTAATGATGAACAGTTCTTC.

Regarding this clonotype: One end of the junction fails to match germline, which may point to a read error. The chain joins TRBV19 to TRBJ1-5; 7 positions agree with TRBD1. This CDR3 is 14 amino acids long. Germline CDR1 and CDR2: LNHDA and SQIVND (reference sequence). The CDR3 sequence: CASSWQTGNRPQHF. CDR3 sequence (DNA): TGTGCCAGTAGTTGGCAGACAGGGAATCGGCCCCAGCATTTT. Full variable domain (remainder filled in from reference TRBV19 and TRBJ1-5): DGGITQSPKYLFRKEGQNVTLSCEQNLNHDAMYWYRQDPGQGLRLIYYSQIVNDFQKGDIAEGYSVSREKKESFPLTVTSAQKNPTAFYLCASSWQTGNRPQHFGDGTRLSIL.

This clonotype was seen just once. This could be a read error, since a much larger clone is one nucleotide away. The chain employs TRBV6-5 and TRBJ2-2, with 7 bases matching TRBD2. With V trimmed by 0 bases and J by 2 bases, 6 bases remained unmatched. From germline, CDR1 is MNHEY and CDR2 SVGAGI. The CDR3 covers 17 residues. The CDR3 nucleotides read TGTGCCAGCAGTTACTCGTCGACTAGCAGTAACACCGGGGAGCTGTTTTTT. The encoded protein is CASSYSSTSSNTGELFF.

The rearrangement links TRBV11-2 to TRBJ1-6; D gene uncertain. This CDR3 region has 16 residues. The germline V gene has CDR1 SGHAT and CDR2 FQNNGV. V was pared by 5 bases and J by 2 bases, with 13 bases between. The CDR3 reads CASSPGFGAYNSPLHF. CDR3 coding DNA: TGTGCCAGCAGCCCCGGTTTCGGGGCCTATAATTCACCCCTCCACTTT.

V and J are TRBV11-3 and TRBJ2-1; TRBD2 agrees at 9 bases. Unmatched junction bases numbered 10, after V lost 3 bases and J lost 10 bases. The CDR3 is made up of 15 amino acids. CDR1 SGHNT and CDR2 YENEEA come from the germline V gene. CDR3 in amino acids: CASSFGSSGSLEQFF. CDR3 bases: TGTGCCAGCAGCTTCGGGAGTAGCGGGAGTTTAGAGCAGTTCTTC.

In the case of this clonotype: Relative to the germline gene, one junction end is altered; a read error may explain this. The chain has TRBV12-3 or TRBV12-4 and TRBJ2-3; D may be TRBD2 (5 bases). This CDR3 is 15 amino acids long. DNA of the CDR3: TGTGCCAACAGTTTATTAGCTAGCAGGCCAGATATGCAGTATTTT. Translating gives CANSLLASRPDMQYF.

With respect to this clonotype: This could be a read error, since a much larger clone is one nucleotide away. This chain links TRBV29-1 with TRBJ2-1; D tentatively fits TRBD1 or TRBD2 (5 bases each). The V and J ends lost 6 bases and 0 bases respectively, with 12 bases between them. Germline V CDR1 and CDR2: SQVTM, ANQGSEA. CDR3 length: 14 amino acids. Here the CDR3 DNA reads TGCAGCGTAACCGGGACGGTCTCCTACAATGAGCAGTTCTTC. Protein sequence: CSVTGTVSYNEQFF.

The chain employs TRBV2 and TRBJ2-3; 7 bases match TRBD2. The CDR3 consists of 13 residues. J gave up 6 bases and V 2 bases, and 2 bases lay outside the gene matches. Germline CDR1 and CDR2: SNHLY and FYNNEI. CDR3 protein: CASSEREGDTQYF. The CDR3 region has the DNA TGTGCCAGCAGTGAAAGGGAGGGGGATACGCAGTATTTT. Full variable domain (outside the CDR3, taken from reference TRBV2 and TRBJ2-3): EPEVTQTPSHQVTQMGQEVILRCVPISNHLYFYWYRQILGQKVEFLVSFYNNEISEKSEIFDDQFSVERPDGSNFTLKIRSTKLEDSAMYFCASSEREGDTQYFGPGTRLTVL.